These T cell receptor beta chains were read from a single sample in a study of persistence of HIV-infected CD4 T cells. These receptors' antigens are unknown. Sequenced by immunoSEQ multiplex PCR; TCRdb stores in-frame clones only, minus some. Seen here are about 48,000 clones, around 72% observed once, and the top ten hold approximately 3%. The input for sequencing was CD4+ T cells sorted from PBMCs after approximately 20-hour stimulation, taken from a patient who received antiretroviral therapy. The receptors come from an adult man with HIV who was CMV-seropositive. CDR3s include the opening cysteine and the closing phenylalanine or tryptophan. The D gene is left open where the match is weak. Size values are once, few and many counts, or a class for expanded clones, and some rows have none.

cdr3_length: 14
d_call: .
j_call: TRBJ1-1
clone_size: .
v_call: TRBV7-8
cdr3_aa: CASSLRGVGTEAFF
cdr3_nt: TGTGCCAGCAGCTTACGGGGAGTAGGCACTGAAGCTTTCTTT

cdr3_length: 13
d_call: TRBD1
j_call: TRBJ2-7
clone_size: .
v_call: TRBV7-2
cdr3_aa: CASSSTGTYEQYF
cdr3_nt: TGTGCCAGCAGCTCGACAGGGACCTACGAGCAGTACTTC

cdr3_length: 13
d_call: .
j_call: TRBJ1-2
clone_size: few
v_call: TRBV12-3/TRBV12-4
cdr3_aa: CASSLTTSYGYTF
cdr3_nt: TGTGCCAGCAGTTTAACTACATCCTATGGCTACACCTTC

cdr3_length: 13
d_call: .
j_call: TRBJ1-6
clone_size: few
v_call: TRBV7-9
cdr3_aa: CASSLTLGAPLHF
cdr3_nt: TGTGCCAGCAGCTTAACCCTGGGGGCACCCCTCCACTTT

cdr3_length: 16
d_call: TRBD2
j_call: TRBJ2-3
clone_size: .
v_call: TRBV30
cdr3_aa: CAQQRGLAGDGDTQYF
cdr3_nt: TGTGCCCAACAGAGGGGACTAGCGGGAGATGGAGATACGCAGTATTTT

cdr3_length: 13
d_call: TRBD1
j_call: TRBJ1-1
clone_size: .
v_call: TRBV3-1/TRBV3-2
cdr3_aa: CASSQLQGAEAFF
cdr3_nt: TGTGCCAGCAGCCAACTACAGGGGGCTGAAGCTTTCTTT

cdr3_length: 17
d_call: TRBD1
j_call: TRBJ1-1
clone_size: few
v_call: TRBV3-1/TRBV3-2
cdr3_aa: CASSQGVGQGARTEAFF
cdr3_nt: TGTGCCAGCAGCCAAGGTGTGGGACAGGGGGCTAGGACTGAAGCTTTCTTT

cdr3_length: 11
d_call: .
j_call: TRBJ2-3
clone_size: .
v_call: TRBV2
cdr3_aa: CASSAADTQYF
cdr3_nt: TGTGCCAGCAGTGCGGCAGATACGCAGTATTTT

cdr3_length: 13
d_call: .
j_call: TRBJ1-2
clone_size: once
v_call: TRBV10-2
cdr3_aa: CASGQGANYGYTF
cdr3_nt: TGCGCCAGCGGGCAGGGCGCAAACTATGGCTACACCTTC

cdr3_length: 15
d_call: .
j_call: TRBJ2-7
clone_size: .
v_call: TRBV29-1
cdr3_aa: CSVAGRVGASYEQYF
cdr3_nt: TGCAGCGTTGCCGGCAGGGTGGGCGCCTCCTACGAGCAGTACTTC

cdr3_length: 16
d_call: .
j_call: TRBJ2-5
clone_size: .
v_call: TRBV6-1
cdr3_aa: CASSAVRTEGKETQYF
cdr3_nt: TGTGCCAGCAGTGCAGTTAGGACAGAGGGAAAGGAGACCCAGTACTTC

cdr3_length: 13
d_call: .
j_call: TRBJ1-5
clone_size: .
v_call: TRBV12-5
cdr3_aa: CASGFGSNQPQHF
cdr3_nt: TGTGCTAGTGGTTTCGGTAGCAATCAGCCCCAGCATTTT

cdr3_length: 14
d_call: .
j_call: TRBJ1-6
clone_size: .
v_call: TRBV6-5
cdr3_aa: CASSYEGTNSPLHF
cdr3_nt: TGTGCCAGCAGTTACGAGGGAACCAATTCACCCCTCCACTTT

cdr3_length: 15
d_call: .
j_call: TRBJ1-2
clone_size: .
v_call: TRBV30
cdr3_aa: CAWTTGLRANYGYTF
cdr3_nt: TGTGCCTGGACAACAGGTTTAAGGGCTAACTATGGCTACACCTTC

cdr3_length: 13
d_call: .
j_call: TRBJ1-1
clone_size: .
v_call: TRBV5-1
cdr3_aa: CASSSDRLTEAFF
cdr3_nt: TGCGCCAGCAGTTCGGACCGCCTAACTGAAGCTTTCTTT

cdr3_length: 14
d_call: TRBD2
j_call: TRBJ2-7
clone_size: .
v_call: TRBV4-2
cdr3_aa: CASSQTSGSYEQYF
cdr3_nt: TGTGCCAGCAGCCAGACTAGCGGGAGCTACGAGCAGTACTTC

cdr3_length: 14
d_call: .
j_call: TRBJ1-4
clone_size: .
v_call: TRBV25-1
cdr3_aa: CASAPRTTNEKLFF
cdr3_nt: TGTGCCAGCGCTCCACGCACAACTAATGAAAAACTGTTTTTT

cdr3_length: 14
d_call: .
j_call: TRBJ1-2
clone_size: .
v_call: TRBV30
cdr3_aa: CAWSVNLGLRGYTF
cdr3_nt: TGTGCCTGGAGTGTAAATCTGGGTCTTAGGGGCTACACCTTC

cdr3_length: 20
d_call: TRBD2
j_call: TRBJ2-1
clone_size: .
v_call: TRBV18
cdr3_aa: CASSRAGLAGGKGSYNEQFF
cdr3_nt: TGTGCCAGCTCACGAGCCGGACTAGCGGGAGGGAAGGGCTCCTACAATGAGCAGTTCTTC

cdr3_length: 15
d_call: .
j_call: TRBJ2-3
clone_size: .
v_call: TRBV15
cdr3_aa: CATSRGSRGTDTQYF
cdr3_nt: TGTGCCACCAGCAGAGGGTCCCGCGGGACAGATACGCAGTATTTT

cdr3_length: 13
d_call: .
j_call: TRBJ1-4
clone_size: .
v_call: TRBV18
cdr3_aa: CASSPEMDGKLFF
cdr3_nt: TGTGCCAGCTCACCGGAGATGGATGGAAAACTGTTTTTT

cdr3_length: 16
d_call: TRBD1
j_call: TRBJ2-7
clone_size: .
v_call: TRBV7-2
cdr3_aa: CASSITSGTGSYEQYF
cdr3_nt: TGTGCCAGCAGCATAACCTCCGGGACAGGGTCCTACGAGCAGTACTTC

cdr3_length: 13
d_call: .
j_call: TRBJ1-1
clone_size: .
v_call: TRBV5-8
cdr3_aa: CASSLVGYTEAFF
cdr3_nt: TGTGCCAGCAGCTTGGTTGGGTACACTGAAGCTTTCTTT

cdr3_length: 15
d_call: TRBD1
j_call: TRBJ2-2
clone_size: .
v_call: TRBV5-1
cdr3_aa: CASAGEGAYTGELFF
cdr3_nt: TGCGCCAGCGCCGGTGAGGGGGCTTACACCGGGGAGCTGTTTTTT

cdr3_length: 11
d_call: TRBD2
j_call: TRBJ2-1
clone_size: .
v_call: TRBV20-1
cdr3_aa: CSAYSGGEQFF
cdr3_nt: TGCAGTGCTTATAGCGGGGGTGAGCAGTTCTTC

cdr3_length: 13
d_call: .
j_call: TRBJ1-6
clone_size: .
v_call: TRBV12-3/TRBV12-4
cdr3_aa: CASNSPINSPLHF
cdr3_nt: TGTGCCAGCAATTCGCCCATTAATTCACCCCTCCACTTT

cdr3_length: 16
d_call: .
j_call: TRBJ2-7
clone_size: .
v_call: TRBV18
cdr3_aa: CASSPPPGIHSYEQYF
cdr3_nt: TGTGCCAGCTCACCCCCTCCAGGGATACACTCCTACGAGCAGTACTTC

cdr3_length: 16
d_call: .
j_call: TRBJ2-4
clone_size: .
v_call: TRBV4-1
cdr3_aa: CASSQDLRGGAHIQYF
cdr3_nt: TGCGCCAGCAGCCAAGATCTACGCGGTGGGGCACACATTCAGTACTTC

cdr3_length: 17
d_call: TRBD2
j_call: TRBJ2-3
clone_size: .
v_call: TRBV3-1/TRBV3-2
cdr3_aa: CASSHVSGASGRATQYF
cdr3_nt: TGTGCCAGCAGCCACGTGAGCGGGGCTAGCGGGAGAGCTACGCAGTATTTT

cdr3_length: 14
d_call: .
j_call: TRBJ2-7
clone_size: .
v_call: TRBV19
cdr3_aa: CASSFTRVPNEQYF
cdr3_nt: TGTGCCAGTAGTTTTACGAGGGTCCCGAACGAGCAGTACTTC

cdr3_length: 14
d_call: .
j_call: TRBJ2-5
clone_size: .
v_call: TRBV5-1
cdr3_aa: CASSPQVYQETQYF
cdr3_nt: TGCGCCAGCAGCCCTCAGGTGTACCAAGAGACCCAGTACTTC

cdr3_length: 14
d_call: TRBD1
j_call: TRBJ1-1
clone_size: .
v_call: TRBV19
cdr3_aa: CASSDRGQRAEAFF
cdr3_nt: TGTGCCAGTAGTGACAGGGGGCAAAGGGCTGAAGCTTTCTTT

cdr3_length: 14
d_call: .
j_call: TRBJ1-2
clone_size: once
v_call: TRBV25-1
cdr3_aa: CASSLRGLVSGYTF
cdr3_nt: TGTGCCAGCAGTCTAAGGGGCTTAGTCAGCGGCTACACCTTC

cdr3_length: 15
d_call: TRBD2
j_call: TRBJ2-3
clone_size: .
v_call: TRBV14
cdr3_aa: CASSRPGLPQGTQYF
cdr3_nt: TGTGCCAGCAGTCGTCCGGGACTACCTCAGGGTACGCAGTATTTT

cdr3_length: 15
d_call: TRBD1
j_call: TRBJ1-1
clone_size: .
v_call: TRBV7-9
cdr3_aa: CASGTGGVANTEAFF
cdr3_nt: TGTGCCAGCGGGACAGGGGGCGTGGCGAACACTGAAGCTTTCTTT

cdr3_length: 15
d_call: TRBD1
j_call: TRBJ1-2
clone_size: .
v_call: TRBV9
cdr3_aa: CASSPRTGAIGGYTF
cdr3_nt: TGTGCCAGCAGCCCCCGGACAGGCGCGATTGGAGGCTACACCTTC

cdr3_length: 12
d_call: .
j_call: TRBJ1-1
clone_size: .
v_call: TRBV30
cdr3_aa: CAWCRGGTEAFF
cdr3_nt: TGTGCCTGGTGTAGAGGGGGGACTGAAGCTTTCTTT

cdr3_length: 16
d_call: .
j_call: TRBJ1-2
clone_size: .
v_call: TRBV1
cdr3_aa: CTSSHLGHGTNYGYTF
cdr3_nt: TGCACCAGCAGCCATCTCGGTCACGGTACTAACTATGGCTACACCTTC

cdr3_length: 13
d_call: .
j_call: TRBJ1-5
clone_size: .
v_call: TRBV7-9
cdr3_aa: CASGDRNNQPQHF
cdr3_nt: TGTGCCAGCGGCGACAGGAATAATCAGCCCCAGCATTTT

cdr3_length: 17
d_call: .
j_call: TRBJ1-6
clone_size: .
v_call: TRBV3-1/TRBV3-2
cdr3_aa: CASSSWTLSSYNSPLHF
cdr3_nt: TGTGCCAGCAGCTCGTGGACACTGAGCTCCTATAATTCACCCCTCCACTTT

cdr3_length: 14
d_call: .
j_call: TRBJ1-1
clone_size: once
v_call: TRBV5-1
cdr3_aa: CATGEGRGSTEAFF
cdr3_nt: TGCGCCACCGGGGAGGGCAGGGGAAGCACTGAAGCTTTCTTT

cdr3_length: 14
d_call: .
j_call: TRBJ2-7
clone_size: .
v_call: TRBV6-5
cdr3_aa: CASRLGTSSYEQYF
cdr3_nt: TGTGCCAGCAGATTAGGGACGTCCTCCTACGAGCAGTACTTC

cdr3_length: 14
d_call: TRBD1
j_call: TRBJ1-5
clone_size: .
v_call: TRBV6-5
cdr3_aa: CASSPDRAARPQHF
cdr3_nt: TGTGCCAGCAGTCCGGACAGGGCGGCGAGGCCCCAGCATTTT

cdr3_length: 13
d_call: .
j_call: TRBJ1-6
clone_size: .
v_call: TRBV29-1
cdr3_aa: CSVAGTSNSPLHF
cdr3_nt: TGCAGCGTTGCCGGGACAAGTAATTCACCCCTCCACTTT

cdr3_length: 13
d_call: TRBD1
j_call: TRBJ1-2
clone_size: .
v_call: TRBV19
cdr3_aa: CASSIPGTGGYTF
cdr3_nt: TGTGCCAGTAGTATACCAGGGACAGGCGGCTACACCTTC

cdr3_length: 15
d_call: TRBD1
j_call: TRBJ1-1
clone_size: .
v_call: TRBV3-1/TRBV3-2
cdr3_aa: CASSRPDRGVTEAFF
cdr3_nt: TGTGCCAGCAGCCGGCCCGACAGGGGAGTAACTGAAGCTTTCTTT

cdr3_length: 15
d_call: TRBD1
j_call: TRBJ2-1
clone_size: .
v_call: TRBV10-3
cdr3_aa: CAIRGRGQGYNEQFF
cdr3_nt: TGTGCCATCAGGGGACGGGGACAGGGTTACAATGAGCAGTTCTTC

cdr3_length: 14
d_call: .
j_call: TRBJ1-2
clone_size: .
v_call: TRBV25-1
cdr3_aa: CASSPGGPYYGYTF
cdr3_nt: TGTGCCAGCAGCCCGGGAGGGCCTTACTATGGCTACACCTTC

cdr3_length: 13
d_call: .
j_call: TRBJ1-6
clone_size: .
v_call: TRBV7-9
cdr3_aa: CASSFRWDSPLHF
cdr3_nt: TGTGCCAGCAGCTTCAGGTGGGATTCACCCCTCCACTTT

cdr3_length: 14
d_call: .
j_call: TRBJ1-3
clone_size: .
v_call: TRBV5-1
cdr3_aa: CASSPGGSGNTIYF
cdr3_nt: TGCGCCAGCAGCCCGGGTGGCTCTGGAAACACCATATATTTT

cdr3_length: 13
d_call: .
j_call: TRBJ1-3
clone_size: .
v_call: TRBV12-3/TRBV12-4
cdr3_aa: CASSLSFRNTIYF
cdr3_nt: TGTGCCAGCAGTTTATCGTTTCGAAACACCATATATTTT

cdr3_length: 13
d_call: .
j_call: TRBJ2-5
clone_size: few
v_call: TRBV10-3
cdr3_aa: CATVGTPQETQYF
cdr3_nt: TGTGCCACGGTCGGGACTCCGCAAGAGACCCAGTACTTC

cdr3_length: 15
d_call: TRBD1
j_call: TRBJ1-6
clone_size: .
v_call: TRBV20-1
cdr3_aa: CSASKVQGANSPLHF
cdr3_nt: TGCAGTGCTAGTAAGGTGCAGGGGGCGAATTCACCCCTCCACTTT

cdr3_length: 13
d_call: .
j_call: TRBJ1-1
clone_size: .
v_call: TRBV6-2/TRBV6-3
cdr3_aa: CASSYWTNTEAFF
cdr3_nt: TGTGCCAGCAGTTACTGGACTAACACTGAAGCTTTCTTT